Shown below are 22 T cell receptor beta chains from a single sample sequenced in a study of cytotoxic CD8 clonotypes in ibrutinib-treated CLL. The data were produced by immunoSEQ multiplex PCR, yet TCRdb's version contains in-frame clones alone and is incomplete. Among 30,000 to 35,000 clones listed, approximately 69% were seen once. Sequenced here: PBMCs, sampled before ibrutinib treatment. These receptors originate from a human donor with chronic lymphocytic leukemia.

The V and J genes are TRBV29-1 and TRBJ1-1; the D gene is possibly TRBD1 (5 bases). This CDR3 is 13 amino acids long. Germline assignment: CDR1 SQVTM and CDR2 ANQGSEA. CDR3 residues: CTVNTGRSTEAFF. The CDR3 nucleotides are TGCACCGTGAACACGGGGCGGTCCACTGAAGCTTTCTTT.

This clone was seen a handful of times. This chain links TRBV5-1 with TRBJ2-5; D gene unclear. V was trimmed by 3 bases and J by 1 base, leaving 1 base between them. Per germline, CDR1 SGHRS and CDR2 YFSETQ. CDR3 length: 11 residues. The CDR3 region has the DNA TGCGCCAGCAGCTCCCAAGAGACCCAGTACTTC. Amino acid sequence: CASSSQETQYF.

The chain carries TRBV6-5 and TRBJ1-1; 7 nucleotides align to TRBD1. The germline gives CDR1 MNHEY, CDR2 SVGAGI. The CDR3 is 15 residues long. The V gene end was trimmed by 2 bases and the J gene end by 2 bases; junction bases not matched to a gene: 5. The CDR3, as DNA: TGTGCCAGCAGTTACGCGGGACAGAGCAACACTGAAGCTTTCTTT. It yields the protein CASSYAGQSNTEAFF.

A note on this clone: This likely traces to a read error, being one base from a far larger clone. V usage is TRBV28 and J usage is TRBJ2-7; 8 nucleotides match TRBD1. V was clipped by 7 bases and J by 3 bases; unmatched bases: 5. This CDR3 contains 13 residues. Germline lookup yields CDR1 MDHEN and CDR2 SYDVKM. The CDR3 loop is CASKRTGIYEQYF. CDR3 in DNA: TGTGCCAGCAAGAGGACAGGGATCTACGAGCAGTACTTC.

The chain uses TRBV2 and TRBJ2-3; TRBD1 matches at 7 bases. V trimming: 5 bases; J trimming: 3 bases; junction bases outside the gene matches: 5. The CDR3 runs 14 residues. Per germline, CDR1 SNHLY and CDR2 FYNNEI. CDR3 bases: TGTGCCAGCAGTATTAACAGGGGAACAGATACGCAGTATTTT. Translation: CASSINRGTDTQYF.

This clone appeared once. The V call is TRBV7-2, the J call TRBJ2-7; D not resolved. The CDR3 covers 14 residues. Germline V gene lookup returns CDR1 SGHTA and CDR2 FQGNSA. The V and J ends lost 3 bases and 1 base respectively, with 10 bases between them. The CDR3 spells CASSFGASSYEQYF. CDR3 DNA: TGTGCCAGCAGCTTCGGTGCGTCTTCCTACGAGCAGTACTTC.

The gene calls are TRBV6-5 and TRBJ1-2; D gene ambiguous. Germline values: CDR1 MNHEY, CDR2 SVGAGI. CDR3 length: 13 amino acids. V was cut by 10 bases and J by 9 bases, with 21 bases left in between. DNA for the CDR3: TGTGCCACCAAATTGCCGGGGTCCTCGAGCTACACCTTC. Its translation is CATKLPGSSSYTF.

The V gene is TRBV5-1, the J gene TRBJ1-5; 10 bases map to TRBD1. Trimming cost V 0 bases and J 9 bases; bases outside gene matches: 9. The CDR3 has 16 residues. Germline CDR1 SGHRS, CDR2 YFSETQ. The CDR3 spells CASSLEATGGSWPQHF. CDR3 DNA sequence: TGCGCCAGCAGCTTGGAGGCGACAGGGGGCTCGTGGCCCCAGCATTTT.

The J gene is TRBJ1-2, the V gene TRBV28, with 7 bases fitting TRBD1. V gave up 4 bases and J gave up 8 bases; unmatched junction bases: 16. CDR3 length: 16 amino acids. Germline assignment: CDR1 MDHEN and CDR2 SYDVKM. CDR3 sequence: CASSYTPRQGRGGYTF. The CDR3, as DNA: TGTGCCAGCAGTTATACTCCTCGACAGGGACGAGGGGGCTACACCTTC.

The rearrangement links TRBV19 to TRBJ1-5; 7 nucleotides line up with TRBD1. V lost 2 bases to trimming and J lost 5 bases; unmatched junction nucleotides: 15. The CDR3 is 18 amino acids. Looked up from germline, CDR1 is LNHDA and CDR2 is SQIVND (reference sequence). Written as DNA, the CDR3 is TGTGCCAGTAGTATACCCCCGGGGAGGGGGCGGGTTGATCAGCCCCAGCATTTT. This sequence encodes CASSIPPGRGRVDQPQHF.

This CDR3 reads CASSSGTSGSEQYF. In nucleotides, the CDR3 is TGTGCCAGCAGTTCCGGGACTAGCGGGAGTGAGCAGTACTTC. The chain recombines TRBV27 with TRBJ2-7; 14 bases line up with TRBD2. The CDR3 is 14 residues long. CDR1 is MNHEY and CDR2 is SMNVEV in the germline V gene (reference sequence). V trimming: 4 bases; J trimming: 7 bases; junction bases outside the gene matches: 3.

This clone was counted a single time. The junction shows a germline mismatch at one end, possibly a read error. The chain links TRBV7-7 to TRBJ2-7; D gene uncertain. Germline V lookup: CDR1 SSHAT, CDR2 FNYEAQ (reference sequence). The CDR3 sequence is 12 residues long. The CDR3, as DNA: TGTGCTAGCAGCCCCGTCCTATACGAGCAGTACTTC. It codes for CASSPVLYEQYF.

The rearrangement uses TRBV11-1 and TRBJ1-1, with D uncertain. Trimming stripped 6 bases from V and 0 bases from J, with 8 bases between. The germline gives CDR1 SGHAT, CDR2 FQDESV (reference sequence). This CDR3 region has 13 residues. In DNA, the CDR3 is TGTGCCAGCAGAATTGGGGTGAACACTGAAGCTTTCTTT. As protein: CASRIGVNTEAFF.

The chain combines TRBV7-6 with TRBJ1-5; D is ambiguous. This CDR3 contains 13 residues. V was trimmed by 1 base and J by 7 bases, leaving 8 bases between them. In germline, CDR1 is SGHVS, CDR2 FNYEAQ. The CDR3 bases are TGTGCCAGCAGCTTAGATCTCACCCAGCCCCAGCATTTT. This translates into CASSLDLTQPQHF.

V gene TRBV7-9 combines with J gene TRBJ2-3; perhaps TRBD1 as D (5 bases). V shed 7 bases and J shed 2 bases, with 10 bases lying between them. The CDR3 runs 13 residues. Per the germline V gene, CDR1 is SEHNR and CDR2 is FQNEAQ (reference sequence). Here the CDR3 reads CASTGSVTDTQYF. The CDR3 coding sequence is TGTGCCAGCACAGGGTCCGTCACAGATACGCAGTATTTT.

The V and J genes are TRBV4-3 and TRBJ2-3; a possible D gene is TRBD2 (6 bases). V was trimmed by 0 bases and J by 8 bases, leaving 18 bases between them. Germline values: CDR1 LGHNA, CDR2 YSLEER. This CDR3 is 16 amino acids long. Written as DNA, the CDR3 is TGCGCCAGCAGCCAAGAAGGGGCGGGGTTTTCTGCTACGCAGTATTTT. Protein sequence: CASSQEGAGFSATQYF.

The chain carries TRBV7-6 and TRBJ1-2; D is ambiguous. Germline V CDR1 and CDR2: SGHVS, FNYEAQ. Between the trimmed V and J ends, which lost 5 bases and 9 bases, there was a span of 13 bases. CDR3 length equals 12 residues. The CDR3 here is CASSDGSWRYTF. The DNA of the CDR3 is TGTGCCAGCAGCGATGGATCCTGGCGCTACACCTTC.

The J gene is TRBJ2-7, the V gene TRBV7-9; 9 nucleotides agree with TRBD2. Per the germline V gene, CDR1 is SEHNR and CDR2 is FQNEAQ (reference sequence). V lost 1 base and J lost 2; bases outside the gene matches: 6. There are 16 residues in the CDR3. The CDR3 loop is CASSLGSGGFTYEQYF. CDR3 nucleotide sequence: TGTGCCAGCAGCTTAGGGAGCGGGGGGTTTACCTACGAGCAGTACTTC.

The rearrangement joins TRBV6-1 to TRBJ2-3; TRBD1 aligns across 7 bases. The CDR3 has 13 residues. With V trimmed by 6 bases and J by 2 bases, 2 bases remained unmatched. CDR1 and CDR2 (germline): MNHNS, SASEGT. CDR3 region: CASRGTVTDTQYF. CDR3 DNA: TGTGCCAGCAGGGGGACAGTCACAGATACGCAGTATTTT.

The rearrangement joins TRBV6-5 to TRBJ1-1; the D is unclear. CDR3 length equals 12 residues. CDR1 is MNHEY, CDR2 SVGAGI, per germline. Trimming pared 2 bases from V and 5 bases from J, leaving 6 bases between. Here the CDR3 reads CASSYRETEAFF. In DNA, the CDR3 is TGTGCCAGCAGTTACCGGGAGACTGAAGCTTTCTTT.

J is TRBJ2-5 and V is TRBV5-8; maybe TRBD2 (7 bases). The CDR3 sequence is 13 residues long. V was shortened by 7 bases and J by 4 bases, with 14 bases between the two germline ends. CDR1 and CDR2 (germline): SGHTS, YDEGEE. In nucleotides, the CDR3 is TGTGCCAGCCGTGCGGGGGCCGGAGAGACCCAGTACTTC. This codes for CASRAGAGETQYF.

The CDR3, as DNA: TGTGCCAGCACCGCCCCCCCGACAGGAACCTACGAGCAGTACTTC. Protein product: CASTAPPTGTYEQYF. The rearrangement uses TRBV28 and TRBJ2-7; TRBD1 is a possible D gene (6 bases). Trimming pared 7 bases from V and 2 bases from J, leaving 18 bases between. Germline-derived CDR1 and CDR2 are MDHEN and SYDVKM. This CDR3 region has 15 residues.